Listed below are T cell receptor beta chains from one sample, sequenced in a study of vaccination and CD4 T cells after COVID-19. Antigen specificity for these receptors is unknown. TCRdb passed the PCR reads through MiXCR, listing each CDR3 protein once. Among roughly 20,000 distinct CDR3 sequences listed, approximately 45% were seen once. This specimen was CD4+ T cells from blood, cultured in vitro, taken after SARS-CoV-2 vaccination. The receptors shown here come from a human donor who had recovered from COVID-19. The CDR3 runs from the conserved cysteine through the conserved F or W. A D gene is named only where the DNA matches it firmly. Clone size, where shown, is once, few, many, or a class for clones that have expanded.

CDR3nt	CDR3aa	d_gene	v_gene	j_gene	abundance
TGCAGTGCTAAGCAGGCCTATGGCTACACCTTC	CSAKQAYGYTF	NA	TRBV20-1	TRBJ1-2	few
TGTGCCAGTAGTAGGGGACCGGTACCCTCCTACAATGAGCAGTTCTTC	CASSRGPVPSYNEQFF	NA	TRBV19	TRBJ2-1	once
TGTGCCAGCAGCTTAACTCCCAATGAGCAGTTCTTC	CASSLTPNEQFF	NA	TRBV7-3	TRBJ2-1	once
TGTGCCAGCAGTTGGGCTAGCGGATACTACGAGCAGTACTTC	CASSWASGYYEQYF	TRBD2	TRBV6-2/TRBV6-3	TRBJ2-7	NA
TGTGCCAGCAGGGCACAGGGGGGAGAGACCCAGTACTTC	CASRAQGGETQYF	TRBD1	TRBV5-4	TRBJ2-5	NA
TGTGCCAGCAGTTTATCACGGATAAGGGACGAGCAGTACTTC	CASSLSRIRDEQYF	NA	TRBV28	TRBJ2-7	NA
TGTGCCAGCAGCGATACAGGCGACTATGGCTACACCTTC	CASSDTGDYGYTF	NA	TRBV6-1	TRBJ1-2	few
TGTGCCAGCAGCGCAACCTCACAGGGGGCCCAGTACTTC	CASSATSQGAQYF	TRBD1	TRBV7-3	TRBJ2-5	NA
TGTGCCAGCAGCGAAAACCAGGGTGGAGAGGGCACTGAAGCTTTCTTT	CASSENQGGEGTEAFF	NA	TRBV6-1	TRBJ1-1	NA
TGTGCCAGCAGTTATACAGGGCCTGGAAACACCATATATTTT	CASSYTGPGNTIYF	NA	TRBV7-2	TRBJ1-3	once
TGCAGTGCTAGAGTGACTAGCGGCACCTACGAGCAGTACTTC	CSARVTSGTYEQYF	TRBD2	TRBV20-1	TRBJ2-7	few
TGCGCCAGCAGTGAGGCGGGCTACGAGCAGTACTTC	CASSEAGYEQYF	NA	TRBV10-1	TRBJ2-7	NA
TGTGCCAGCAGCTCGGGACAGCCCGGGGACTATGGCTACACCTTC	CASSSGQPGDYGYTF	TRBD1	TRBV11-2	TRBJ1-2	NA
TGTGCCAGCAGTCCCCCGGGACTAGGAACATACAATGAGCAGTTCTTC	CASSPPGLGTYNEQFF	TRBD2	TRBV27	TRBJ2-1	few
TGTGCCAGCTCACAGTCGGCGGACACTGAAGCTTTCTTT	CASSQSADTEAFF	NA	TRBV18	TRBJ1-1	NA
TGTGCCAGCAGCCGCGGGCAGGGGCAGGGCTACACCTTC	CASSRGQGQGYTF	NA	TRBV7-2	TRBJ1-2	NA
TGTGCCAGCAGTTCCGGACTAGCGGGAGGCCGGGGGACGCAGTATTTT	CASSSGLAGGRGTQYF	TRBD2	TRBV27	TRBJ2-3	NA
TGTGCCACCGGTTCCCATGATGGCAATCAGCCCCAGCATTTT	CATGSHDGNQPQHF	NA	TRBV24-1	TRBJ1-5	few
TGTGCCAGCAGTTTCTCGCCCCCGGGGAATGAGCAGTTCTTC	CASSFSPPGNEQFF	NA	TRBV27	TRBJ2-1	NA
TGCAGTGCTAGGACGGGAGAGACCCAGTACTTC	CSARTGETQYF	NA	TRBV20-1	TRBJ2-5	NA
TGTGCCAGTAGTATCAACACAGGGTTAGGTGAAGCTTTCTTT	CASSINTGLGEAFF	NA	TRBV19	TRBJ1-1	few
TGTGCCAGCAGCAAAGGGCAGGGTCACTTC	CASSKGQGHF	NA	TRBV21-1	TRBJ2-7	NA
TGTGCCAGCAGCTTAAACTCACCAGGACCCGGTGCCTTC	CASSLNSPGPGAF	NA	TRBV7-9	TRBJ1-2	few
TGTGCCTGGAGTGCCCCAGGGACTGAAGCTTTCTTT	CAWSAPGTEAFF	NA	TRBV30	TRBJ1-1	NA
TGTGCCAGCAGTCCGAGCGGGCACAACAATGAGCAGTTCTTC	CASSPSGHNNEQFF	NA	TRBV6-1	TRBJ2-1	NA
TGTGCCAGCAGTTTATCGGGACTAGGAATGCACGAGCAGTACTTC	CASSLSGLGMHEQYF	TRBD2	TRBV28	TRBJ2-7	NA
TGTGCCACCAGTGACCGTAAGGGACAGGGTCAATACAATGAGCAGTTCTTC	CATSDRKGQGQYNEQFF	TRBD1	TRBV24-1	TRBJ2-1	NA
TGTGCCAGTAGGACGGTGGGGGGCTCGAGCAATCAGCCCCAGCATTTT	CASRTVGGSSNQPQHF	NA	TRBV19	TRBJ1-5	few
TGTGCCATCAGTGTAAGAAGGGCTGAGGATCAGCCCCAGCATTTT	CAISVRRAEDQPQHF	NA	TRBV10-3	TRBJ1-5	NA
TGTGCCTGGGTACAGGGTTCGAAGGGCTACACCTTC	CAWVQGSKGYTF	NA	TRBV30	TRBJ1-2	few
TGTGCCAGCAGCTTACAAAGCGGGAGTGAGGAGACCCAGTACTTC	CASSLQSGSEETQYF	TRBD2	TRBV7-2	TRBJ2-5	few
TGTGCCAGCTCCACAGCTAACTATGGCTACACCTTC	CASSTANYGYTF	NA	TRBV28	TRBJ1-2	few
TGTGCCTGGAGTGTAGGTGGGGCGGCAGATACGCAGTATTTT	CAWSVGGAADTQYF	NA	TRBV30	TRBJ2-3	NA
TGTGCCAGCAGCTTAGGTTCCGGGGGCGCCGAGACCCAGTACTTC	CASSLGSGGAETQYF	NA	TRBV7-2	TRBJ2-5	few
TGTGCCAGCAGCCTATACACAGATACGCAGTATTTT	CASSLYTDTQYF	NA	TRBV5-4	TRBJ2-3	NA
TGTGCCAGCAGCTTAGTTACTGAAGCCGGCTACACCTTC	CASSLVTEAGYTF	NA	TRBV7-2	TRBJ1-2	NA
TGTGCCAGCAGTTACGGGGGGGAGCAGTTCTTC	CASSYGGEQFF	NA	TRBV6-2/TRBV6-3	TRBJ2-1	NA
TGTGCCAGCAGGAGTCAGGGGACGAATGAGCAGTTCTTC	CASRSQGTNEQFF	NA	TRBV7-3	TRBJ2-1	NA
TGTGCCAGTCTCCCCGGGACAGGGTCCGGAGCGGCTAATTCACCCCTCCACTTT	CASLPGTGSGAANSPLHF	TRBD1	TRBV19	TRBJ1-6	NA
TGTGCCACCACCCGAACTACTAGCGGGACAGGCAATGAGCAGTTCTTC	CATTRTTSGTGNEQFF	TRBD2	TRBV15	TRBJ2-1	NA
TGCAGTGCTAGAAGGGGGACCTATAGCAATCAGCCCCAGCATTTT	CSARRGTYSNQPQHF	NA	TRBV20-1	TRBJ1-5	few
TGTGCCAGCAGTTTGACGGGAGTCACAGATACGCAGTATTTT	CASSLTGVTDTQYF	NA	TRBV27	TRBJ2-3	few
TGCGCCAGCAGCTTGGGTAGGGACACCTATGGCTACACCTTC	CASSLGRDTYGYTF	NA	TRBV5-1	TRBJ1-2	NA
TGTGCCAGCAGGGATGACAGCTACGAGCAGTACTTC	CASRDDSYEQYF	NA	TRBV2	TRBJ2-7	few
TGTGCCAGCTCACCCAGTGGCGGGGAGGGCAATCAGCCCCAGCATTTT	CASSPSGGEGNQPQHF	NA	TRBV18	TRBJ1-5	NA
TGCAGTGCTACCGCTAGCGGGGCCAACACCGGGGAGCTGTTTTTT	CSATASGANTGELFF	TRBD2	TRBV20-1	TRBJ2-2	few
TGTGCCAGCAGTTTCCGGGCCCTGTCACCCCTCCACTTT	CASSFRALSPLHF	NA	TRBV12-3/TRBV12-4	TRBJ1-6	NA
TGTGCCAGCAGTGAGAGGGCTGGTGAGACCCAGTACTTC	CASSERAGETQYF	NA	TRBV6-2/TRBV6-3	TRBJ2-5	NA
TGTGCCAGTAGTATTCAGGACAGGGGCACAGATACGCAGTATTTT	CASSIQDRGTDTQYF	TRBD1	TRBV19	TRBJ2-3	NA
TGCAGCGCCTATAGCGGGGACATAAGCTCCTACAATGAGCAGTTCTTC	CSAYSGDISSYNEQFF	TRBD2	TRBV29-1	TRBJ2-1	NA
TGTGCCAGCAGCGACAATCAGCCCCAGCATTTT	CASSDNQPQHF	NA	TRBV6-1	TRBJ1-5	few
TGCAGTGCGAGAGACTGGTTCGACGGGGCCAACGTCCTGACTTTC	CSARDWFDGANVLTF	NA	TRBV20-1	TRBJ2-6	NA
TGTGCCAGCAGCCGGGCCGAGTCACCCCTCCACTTT	CASSRAESPLHF	NA	TRBV6-1	TRBJ1-6	NA
TGTGCCACCAAAGCTTGGGGCAGGGAAGCTTTCTTT	CATKAWGREAFF	NA	TRBV5-4	TRBJ1-1	few
TGTGCCAGCAGGTTGACAGCCTACGAGCAGTACTTC	CASRLTAYEQYF	NA	TRBV6-2/TRBV6-3	TRBJ2-7	NA
TGTGCCAGTAGTATTCGTCCCAGGGACAGGGATTATCCACCCCTCCACTTT	CASSIRPRDRDYPPLHF	TRBD1	TRBV19	TRBJ1-6	NA
TGTGCCAGCAGTGAGGGACAGGGGGCTTATAATTCACCCCTCCACTTT	CASSEGQGAYNSPLHF	TRBD1	TRBV28	TRBJ1-6	once
TGTGCCAGCAGCTTTCTGGGCTCTGGGTGGGGGGCGCGTCAGGGAGGCACTGAAGCTTTCTTT	CASSFLGSGWGARQGGTEAFF	NA	TRBV11-2	TRBJ1-1	once